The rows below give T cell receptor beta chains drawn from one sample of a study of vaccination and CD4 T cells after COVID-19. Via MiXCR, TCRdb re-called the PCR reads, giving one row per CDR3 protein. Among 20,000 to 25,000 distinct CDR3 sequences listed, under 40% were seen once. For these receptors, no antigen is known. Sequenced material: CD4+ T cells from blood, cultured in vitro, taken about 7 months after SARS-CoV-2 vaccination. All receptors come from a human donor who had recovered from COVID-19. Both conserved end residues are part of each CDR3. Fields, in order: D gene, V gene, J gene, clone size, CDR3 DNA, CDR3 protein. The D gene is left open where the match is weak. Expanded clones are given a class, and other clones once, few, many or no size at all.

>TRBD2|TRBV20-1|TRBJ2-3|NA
TGCAGTATCAACCTGGGAACTAGCGGGAGGGTGACAGATACGCAGTATTTT
CSINLGTSGRVTDTQYF
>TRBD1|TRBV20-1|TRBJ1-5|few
TGCAGTGCCCCTCCAGGGGGCGACCAGCCCCAGCATTTT
CSAPPGGDQPQHF
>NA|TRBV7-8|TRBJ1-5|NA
TGTGCCAGCAGCTTAGTTTCGATCAGGGAGGGTCAGCCCCAGCATTTT
CASSLVSIREGQPQHF
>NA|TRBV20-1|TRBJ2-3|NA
TGCAGTGCTAGGGAAGGGACGCCTAGCACAGATACGCAGTATTTT
CSAREGTPSTDTQYF
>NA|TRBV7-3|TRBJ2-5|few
TGTGCCAGCGCTCGGGGGCAACAAGAGACCCAGTACTTC
CASARGQQETQYF
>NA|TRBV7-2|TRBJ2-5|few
TGTGCCAGCAGCTTACTGGGCCTGGGGGGAGAGACCCAGTACTTC
CASSLLGLGGETQYF
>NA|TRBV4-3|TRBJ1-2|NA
TGCGCCAGCAGCCAAGATCGGGGGGACTACACCTTC
CASSQDRGDYTF
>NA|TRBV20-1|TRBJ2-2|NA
TGCAGTGCTCCCCCGGCAGGGAGCACCGGGGAGCTGTTTTTT
CSAPPAGSTGELFF
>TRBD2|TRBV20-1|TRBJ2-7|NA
TGCAGTGCTAGGGGCCGGGACTACAGACCTTTCTTC
CSARGRDYRPFF
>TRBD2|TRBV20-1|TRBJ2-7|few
TGCAGTGCTAGAGCAGGCGGGAGCGTCGACGAGCAGTACTTC
CSARAGGSVDEQYF
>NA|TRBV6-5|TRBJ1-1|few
TGTGCCAGCAGTTCTGGCAATATGAACACTGAAGCTTTCTTT
CASSSGNMNTEAFF
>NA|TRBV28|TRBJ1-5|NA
TGTGCCAGCAGTTTTTCGGCCGGGAGGCTACAGCCCCAGCATTTT
CASSFSAGRLQPQHF
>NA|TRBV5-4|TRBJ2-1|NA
TGTGCCAGCAACAGTCGGGATGGGAGTGGGGATGAGCAGTTCTTC
CASNSRDGSGDEQFF
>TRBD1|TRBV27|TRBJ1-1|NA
TGTGCCAGCAGTTGGGGCGGTAGGGGGCTCACTGAAGCTTTCTTT
CASSWGGRGLTEAFF
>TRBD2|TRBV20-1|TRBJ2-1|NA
TGCAGTGCTAGGGCCCCGGGACTAGCCTCCAATGAGCAGTTCTTC
CSARAPGLASNEQFF
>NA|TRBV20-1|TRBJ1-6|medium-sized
TGCAGTGCTTTGGGTAGGGGTTATTCACCCCTCCACTTT
CSALGRGYSPLHF
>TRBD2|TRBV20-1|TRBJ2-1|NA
TGCAGTGCGTCTAGCGGGATATACAATGAGCAGTTCTTC
CSASSGIYNEQFF
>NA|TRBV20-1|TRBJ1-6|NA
TGCAGTGCTAGAGCGATGGAATATAATTCACCCCTCCACTTT
CSARAMEYNSPLHF
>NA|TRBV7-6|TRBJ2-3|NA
TGTGCCAGCAGCCTAGACGGCTTAGATACGCAGTATTTT
CASSLDGLDTQYF
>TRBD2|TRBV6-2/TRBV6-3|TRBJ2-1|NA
TGTGCCAGCAGCCCACTAGCGGTCTCCTACAATGAGCAGTTCTTC
CASSPLAVSYNEQFF
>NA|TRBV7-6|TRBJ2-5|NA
TGTGCCAGCAGCTTATGGGGTGAAGAGACCCAGTACTTC
CASSLWGEETQYF
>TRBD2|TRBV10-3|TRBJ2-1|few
TGTGCCATCAGGACCGGGACTAGTCGCTTTGAGCAGTTCTTC
CAIRTGTSRFEQFF
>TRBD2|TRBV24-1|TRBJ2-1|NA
TGTGCCACTTCTAGCGGGACTCCTTACAATGAGCAGTTCTTC
CATSSGTPYNEQFF
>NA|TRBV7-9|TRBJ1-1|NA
TGTGCCAGCAGCTCCGCCATCACACAGCACACTGAAGCTTTCTTT
CASSSAITQHTEAFF
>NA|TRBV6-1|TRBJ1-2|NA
TGTGCCAAACCTTCGACACTTAACTATGGCTACACCTTC
CAKPSTLNYGYTF
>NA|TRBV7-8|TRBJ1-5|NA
TGTGCCTGCAGCTTAGGGGCAGGGCGGCAGCCCCAGCATTTT
CACSLGAGRQPQHF
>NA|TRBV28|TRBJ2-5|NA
TGTGCCAGCAGTCTCTCCGGGGGCGGGAGTGGTCAAGAGACCCAGTACTTC
CASSLSGGGSGQETQYF
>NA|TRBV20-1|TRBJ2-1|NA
TGCAGTGCTCTCAGGGGGCGGGAGGGCCCGAAAGGCTTATACAATGAGCAGTTCTTC
CSALRGREGPKGLYNEQFF
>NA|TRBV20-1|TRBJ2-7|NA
TGCAGTGTAGGAGGTTCAGAATCCACTACCTACGAGCAGTACTTC
CSVGGSESTTYEQYF
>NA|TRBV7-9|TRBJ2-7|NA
TGTGCCAGCGGCCAGGGAGATAGGGAGCAGTACTTC
CASGQGDREQYF
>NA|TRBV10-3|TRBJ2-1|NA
TGTGCCATCAGGGGAGCCTACAATGAGCAGTTCTTC
CAIRGAYNEQFF
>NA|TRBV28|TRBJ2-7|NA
TGTGCCAGCAGTTCCTTAACCGAGCAGTACTTC
CASSSLTEQYF
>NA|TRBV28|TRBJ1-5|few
TGTGCCAGCAGTTTTGTAGGGGACTATCAGCCCCAGCATTTT
CASSFVGDYQPQHF
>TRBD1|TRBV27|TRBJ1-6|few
TGTGCCAGCAGTGACAGGGGTGTTTCACCCCTCCACTTT
CASSDRGVSPLHF
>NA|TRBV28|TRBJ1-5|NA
TGTGCCAGCGGGGCATGGAGCAATCAGCCCCAGCATTTT
CASGAWSNQPQHF
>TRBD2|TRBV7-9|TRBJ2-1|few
TGTGCCAGCAGCTTGAGCGGGGGTAACAATGAGCAGTTCTTC
CASSLSGGNNEQFF
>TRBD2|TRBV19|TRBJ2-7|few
TGTGCCAGCTCGACCGGGACTAGCTACGAGCAGTACTTC
CASSTGTSYEQYF
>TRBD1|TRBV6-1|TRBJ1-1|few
TGTGCCAGCAGTCGGACAGGGGAGGACGCTTTCTTT
CASSRTGEDAFF
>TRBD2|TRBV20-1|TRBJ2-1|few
TGCAGTGCTAGAGATAGGAGCGGGAGGGCCTCCGGGTGGGAGCAGTTCTTC
CSARDRSGRASGWEQFF
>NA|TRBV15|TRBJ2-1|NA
TGTGCCACCAGCAGGAACCTCCCAGGGAATGAGCAGTTCTTC
CATSRNLPGNEQFF
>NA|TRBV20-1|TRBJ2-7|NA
TGCAGTGCTAGTAGGGGAGACTATCTAGGTGAGCAGTACTTC
CSASRGDYLGEQYF
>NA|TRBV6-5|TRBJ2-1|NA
TGTGCCAGCAGTTACCTCGCAACCGGGACTTACAATGAGCAGTTCTTC
CASSYLATGTYNEQFF
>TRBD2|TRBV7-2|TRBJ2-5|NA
TGTGCCAGCAGCTTAGGGGCGCTAGCGGGAGTTATAGGGCTCCAAGAGACCCAGTACTTC
CASSLGALAGVIGLQETQYF
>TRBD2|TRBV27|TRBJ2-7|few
TGTGCCAGCAGTTTACCCGGGGGGGAGCAGTACTTC
CASSLPGGEQYF
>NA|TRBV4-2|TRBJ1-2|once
TGTGCCAGCAGCCAAGGGGGGGGTAACTATGGCTACACCTTC
CASSQGGGNYGYTF
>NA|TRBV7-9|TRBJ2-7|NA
TGTGCCAGCAGCCAAGATCTCAAGCAGTACTTC
CASSQDLKQYF
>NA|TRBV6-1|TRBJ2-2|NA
TGTGCCAGCCACCGGGGGCATCCCTCCGGGGAGCTGTTTTTT
CASHRGHPSGELFF
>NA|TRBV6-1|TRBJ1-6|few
TGTGCCAGCAGTCACCAGGGTTATAATTCACCCCTCCACTTT
CASSHQGYNSPLHF
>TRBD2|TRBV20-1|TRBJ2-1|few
TGCAGTGCTACACTAGCGGGTGAGCAGTTCTTC
CSATLAGEQFF
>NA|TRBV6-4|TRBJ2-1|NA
TGTGCCAGCAGTGACGGTGGAGGGCAGTTCTTC
CASSDGGGQFF
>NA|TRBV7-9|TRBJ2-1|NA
TGTGCCAGCAGCTTAACATTGGGATTCAATGAGCAGTTCTTC
CASSLTLGFNEQFF
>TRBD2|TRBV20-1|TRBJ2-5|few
TGCAGTGCTCAAGCGAGGACTAGCGGGAGGTCGGTGTACCAAGAGACCCAGTACTTC
CSAQARTSGRSVYQETQYF
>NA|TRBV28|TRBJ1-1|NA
TGTGCCAGCAGTTTTTCTACCCACCAGGCGAACACTGAAGCTTTCTTT
CASSFSTHQANTEAFF